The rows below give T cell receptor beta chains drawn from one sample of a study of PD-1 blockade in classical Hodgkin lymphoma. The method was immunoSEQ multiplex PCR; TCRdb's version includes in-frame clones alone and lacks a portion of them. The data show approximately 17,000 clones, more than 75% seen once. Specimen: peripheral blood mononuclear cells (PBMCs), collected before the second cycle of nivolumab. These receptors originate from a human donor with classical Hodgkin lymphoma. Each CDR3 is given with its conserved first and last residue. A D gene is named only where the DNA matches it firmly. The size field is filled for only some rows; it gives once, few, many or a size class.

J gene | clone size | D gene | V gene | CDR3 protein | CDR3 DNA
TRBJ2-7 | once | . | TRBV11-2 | CASTEQGFEQYF | TGTGCCAGCACCGAGCAGGGTTTCGAGCAGTACTTC
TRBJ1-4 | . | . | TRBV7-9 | CASSLGQGNEKLFF | TGTGCCAGCAGCTTAGGGCAGGGGAATGAAAAACTGTTTTTT
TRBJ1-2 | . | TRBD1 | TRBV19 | CASRSRDRVSRYGYTF | TGTGCCAGCCGGTCCCGGGACAGGGTTTCGCGCTATGGCTACACCTTC
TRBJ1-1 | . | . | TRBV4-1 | CASSPRQWIMTEAFF | TGCGCCAGCAGCCCTAGACAGTGGATAATGACTGAAGCTTTCTTT
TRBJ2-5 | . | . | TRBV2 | CASGDLQETQYF | TGTGCCAGCGGCGACCTCCAAGAGACCCAGTACTTC
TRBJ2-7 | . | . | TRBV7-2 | CASSPRPRGIGYEQYF | TGTGCCAGCAGCCCGCGGCCACGCGGTATCGGCTACGAGCAGTACTTC
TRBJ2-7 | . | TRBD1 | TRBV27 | CASTNRATGVWYLNEQYF | TGTGCCAGCACCAACAGGGCGACAGGGGTTTGGTATCTGAACGAGCAGTACTTC
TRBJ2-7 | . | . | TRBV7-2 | CASSFSYEQYF | TGTGCCAGCAGCTTTAGCTACGAGCAGTACTTC
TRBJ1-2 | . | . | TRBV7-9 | CASSLGFLRNYGYTF | TGTGCCAGCAGCTTAGGGTTTCTTCGGAACTATGGCTACACCTTC
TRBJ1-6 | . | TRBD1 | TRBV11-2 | CASSSLTGARNSPLHF | TGTGCCAGCAGCTCCCTTACAGGGGCGCGCAATTCACCCCTCCACTTT
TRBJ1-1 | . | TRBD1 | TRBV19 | CASTPLGTDLSEAFF | TGTGCCAGTACCCCCCTTGGGACAGATTTATCTGAAGCTTTCTTT
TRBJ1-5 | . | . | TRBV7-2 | CASSLGIDSNQPQHF | TGTGCCAGCAGCTTAGGTATCGATAGCAATCAGCCCCAGCATTTT